Shown below are 18 T cell receptor beta chains from a single sample sequenced in a study of Graves' ophthalmopathy and Graves' hyperthyroidism. Transcripts of RNA were the source for amplifying TCR beta CDR3 regions. Second-round multiplex PCR came after a first-round RT-PCR that employed HTBI primers. TCRdb redid the calling of the multiplex PCR reads with MiXCR, one entry per CDR3 protein. The repertoire includes 300,000 to 450,000 distinct CDR3 sequences, about 18% of them detected once, and roughly 2.4% sits in the top ten. Material for sequencing was peripheral blood. The receptors originated from an adult woman with stable Graves' hyperthyroidism.

As concerns this clonotype: Relative to the germline gene, one junction end is altered; a read error may explain this. The CDR3 nucleotides are TGCGCCAGCAGCCGCACAAGGATCACTGAAGCTTTCTTT. Its translation is CASSRTRITEAFF. The chain employs TRBV12-3 or TRBV12-4 and TRBJ1-1; D is undetermined. This CDR3 contains 13 residues.

This clonotype showed up many times. The rearrangement uses TRBV28 and TRBJ2-5; D might be TRBD1 (6 bases). Trimming removed 3 bases from V and 7 bases from J, with 18 bases in between. The CDR3 consists of 15 residues. CDR1 and CDR2 (germline): MDHEN, SYDVKM. The CDR3 sequence is CASSFDRLARGTQYF. For the CDR3, the DNA is TGTGCCAGCAGTTTTGACAGGTTGGCCCGGGGGACCCAGTACTTC.

This clonotype was detected ten times or more. The gene calls are TRBV5-1 and TRBJ2-6; D gene unclear. The CDR3 spans 15 residues. Germline V gene sequence: CDR1 SGHRS, CDR2 YFSETQ. Trimming shortened V by 0 bases and J by 4 bases, and 8 bases separated the two germline ends. The CDR3 spells CASSLAVLGANVLTF. The DNA for the CDR3 is TGCGCCAGCAGCTTGGCGGTTCTGGGGGCCAACGTCCTGACTTTC. Variable domain in full (rest from reference TRBV5-1 and TRBJ2-6): KAGVTQTPRYLIKTRGQQVTLSCSPISGHRSVSWYQQTPGQGLQFLFEYFSETQRNKGNFPGRFSGRQFSNSRSEMNVSTLELGDSALYLCASSLAVLGANVLTFGAGSRLTVL.

This clonotype came up many times. The chain joins TRBV28 to TRBJ1-1, with D perhaps TRBD1 (5 bases). Germline-derived CDR1 and CDR2 are MDHEN and SYDVKM. V was trimmed by 5 bases and J by 1 base, leaving 17 bases between them. The CDR3 contains 16 residues. Written as DNA, the CDR3 is TGTGCCAGCAGTCTAGGGGTTAGCGGGGAGAACACTGAAGCTTTCTTT. The encoded protein is CASSLGVSGENTEAFF.

This clonotype was recorded many times. The chain is built from TRBV12-3 or TRBV12-4 and TRBJ2-7; D not certain. V gave up 5 bases and J gave up 10 bases, with 15 bases separating them. This CDR3 has 12 amino acids. The CDR3 is CASSRPVSRQYF. The CDR3 DNA reads as TGTGCCAGCAGTCGTCCGGTCTCACGACAGTACTTC.

Notes on this clonotype: The junction does not match germline at one end; this may be a read error. This sequence joins TRBV5-5 and TRBJ1-1; TRBD1 agrees at 8 bases. Germline V gene data show CDR1 as SGHKS and CDR2 as YYEKEE (reference sequence). This CDR3 is built from 12 residues. In nucleotides, the CDR3 is TGTGCCAGCAGCCGACAGGGGACTGAAGCTGTCTTT. Translated, it gives CASSRQGTEAVF.

This clonotype has at least ten counts. The CDR3 loop is CASSYADRVRTQYF. The DNA for the CDR3 is TGTGCCAGCAGTTACGCGGACAGGGTGAGGACCCAGTACTTC. The chain is built from TRBV6-5 and TRBJ2-5, with 8 bases fitting TRBD1. The CDR3 sequence is 14 residues long. CDR1 MNHEY and CDR2 SVGAGI come from the germline V gene. V shed 2 bases, J shed 7 bases, and the junction held 6 bases outside the gene matches.

This clonotype occurred many times. The chain employs TRBV6-2 or TRBV6-3 and TRBJ1-1; a weak D match, TRBD1 (5 bases). V lost 5 bases and J 5 bases, leaving 12 bases between the germline ends. CDR3 length equals 13 residues. The germline CDR1 and CDR2 sequences are MNHEY and SVGEGT. CDR3 residues: CASSSNSGTEAFF. CDR3 coding DNA: TGTGCCAGCAGTAGCAACTCAGGGACTGAAGCTTTCTTT.

As to this clonotype: A much more abundant neighbour one base away suggests this may be a read error. This sequence joins TRBV7-7 and TRBJ2-5, with D possibly being TRBD2 (5 bases). Looked up from germline, CDR1 is SSHAT and CDR2 is FNYEAQ (reference sequence). The CDR3 consists of 11 residues. CDR3 protein: CASLVGDTQYF. The DNA for the CDR3 is TGTGCTAGTCTGGTGGGAGATACCCAGTACTTC.

The J gene is TRBJ2-5, the V gene TRBV13; 14 bases fit TRBD2. This CDR3 is built from 17 residues. The trim removed 4 bases at V and 2 bases at J, leaving 6 bases unmatched. Germline CDR1 PRHDT, CDR2 FYEKMQ (reference sequence). The CDR3 loop reads CASSSRLAGGPQETQYF. CDR3 DNA: TGTGCCAGCAGCTCCAGACTAGCGGGAGGGCCTCAAGAGACCCAGTACTTC.

This clonotype was recorded at least ten times. The CDR3 nucleotides are TGTGCCAGCAGGTTGACGGGCACCGGGGAGCTGTTTTTT. This gives the protein CASRLTGTGELFF. The chain recombines TRBV6-1 with TRBJ2-2; no clear D. Trimming cost V 6 bases and J 4 bases, with 9 bases left between them. This CDR3 has 13 amino acids. Germline lookup yields CDR1 MNHNS and CDR2 SASEGT.

This clonotype came up a few times. A much larger clone is a single base away; this may be a read error. V usage is TRBV20-1 and J usage is TRBJ1-1; no reliable D call. CDR1 is DFQATT, CDR2 SNEGSKA, per germline (reference sequence). The CDR3 runs to 18 residues. The CDR3 DNA follows: TGCAGTGCTAGAGATCTCTTTTCTTCGTGGGGTTCGAACACTGGAGCTTTCTTT. Translation: CSARDLFSSWGSNTGAFF.

The J gene is TRBJ2-2, the V gene TRBV4-1, with 8 bases lining up with TRBD2. The CDR3 consists of 15 residues. Looked up from germline, CDR1 is MGHRA and CDR2 is YSYEKL. The ends lost 4 bases at V and 5 bases at J; junction bases unmatched: 6. CDR3 region: CASSLNSGDTGELFF. CDR3 sequence (DNA): TGCGCCAGCAGCCTAAATAGCGGGGATACCGGGGAGCTGTTTTTT.

This clonotype was detected many times. V gene TRBV28 combines with J gene TRBJ1-5; TRBD1 might be the D (6 bases). The germline V gene encodes CDR1 MDHEN and CDR2 SYDVKM. The CDR3 totals 13 residues. Trimming took 10 bases from V and 4 from J, leaving 14 bases between them. CDR3 bases: TGTGCCACCAGACAGGTCCCGAATCAGCCCCAGCATTTT. As protein: CATRQVPNQPQHF.

This clonotype was seen ten or more times. The chain couples TRBV19 to TRBJ1-1; maybe TRBD1 (5 bases). From germline, CDR1 is LNHDA and CDR2 SQIVND (reference sequence). V lost 4 bases and J 0 bases, leaving 12 bases between the germline ends. The CDR3 loop spans 15 amino acids. The CDR3 region is CASSKGPFMNTEAFF. For the CDR3, the DNA is TGTGCCAGTAGTAAGGGACCTTTCATGAACACTGAAGCTTTCTTT.

Ten or more counts support this clonotype. The chain uses TRBV7-2 and TRBJ2-7; TRBD2 might be the D (5 bases). V was trimmed by 0 bases and J by 3 bases, leaving 15 bases between them. Germline-derived CDR1 and CDR2 are SGHTA and FQGNSA. The CDR3 totals 16 residues. The CDR3 loop reads CASSLAWAGLIYEQYF. Here the CDR3 DNA reads TGTGCCAGCAGCTTAGCTTGGGCGGGCTTAATCTACGAGCAGTACTTC.

Ten or more counts support this clonotype. The gene calls are TRBV30 and TRBJ2-2, with 7 bases fitting TRBD1. J lost 2 bases, V lost 3 bases, and 3 bases had no gene match. CDR1 and CDR2 from the germline V gene are GTSNPN and SVGIG (reference sequence). This CDR3 region has 14 residues. CDR3 DNA: TGTGCCTGGAGCGGGACAGCCAACACCGGGGAGCTGTTTTTT. This encodes CAWSGTANTGELFF.

This clonotype occurred many times. The chain joins TRBV19 to TRBJ1-5, with 8 bases aligning to TRBD1. CDR1 and CDR2 (germline): LNHDA, SQIVND (reference sequence). Unmatched junction bases numbered 12, after V lost 4 bases and J lost 4 bases. This CDR3 is built from 17 residues. The chain's CDR3 is CASSTSEWTGPNQPQHF. As DNA, the CDR3 is TGTGCCAGTAGTACCTCCGAGTGGACAGGGCCAAATCAGCCCCAGCATTTT.